Listed below are T cell receptor beta chains from one sample, sequenced in a study of cytomegalovirus exposure and HLA in healthy donors. Only in-frame clones appear in the TCRdb table, and some are missing; sequencing was by immunoSEQ multiplex PCR. Among 130,000 or so clones listed, roughly 80% were seen once. The material sequenced was PBMCs. The receptors were gathered from a middle-aged man in good health and CMV-seronegative. Both conserved end residues are part of each CDR3. Each record gives: D gene, J gene, V gene, clone size, CDR3 protein. D genes are given only for firm matches. Clone size is stated in some rows and not others, as once, few, many or a class when expanded.

D gene: TRBD2; J gene: TRBJ2-3; V gene: TRBV6-1; clone size: NA; CDR3 protein: CASSEVAGRFSTDTQYF
D gene: NA; J gene: TRBJ2-5; V gene: TRBV18; clone size: NA; CDR3 protein: CASSPPRQGGETQYF
D gene: NA; J gene: TRBJ2-5; V gene: TRBV7-8; clone size: NA; CDR3 protein: CASSFARELGETQYF
D gene: NA; J gene: TRBJ2-1; V gene: TRBV9; clone size: NA; CDR3 protein: CASSVLGSSYNEQFF
D gene: NA; J gene: TRBJ2-1; V gene: TRBV9; clone size: NA; CDR3 protein: CASSVSLQGNEQFF
D gene: TRBD1; J gene: TRBJ1-5; V gene: TRBV6-1; clone size: NA; CDR3 protein: CASSAPAGGDRPQHF
D gene: TRBD2; J gene: TRBJ2-3; V gene: TRBV10-3; clone size: once; CDR3 protein: CAISESSAGDTDTQYF
D gene: NA; J gene: TRBJ2-7; V gene: TRBV2; clone size: NA; CDR3 protein: CASSGPDSSYEQYF
D gene: NA; J gene: TRBJ1-1; V gene: TRBV7-2; clone size: NA; CDR3 protein: CASSFPGDGAQNTEAFF
D gene: TRBD2; J gene: TRBJ2-7; V gene: TRBV13; clone size: NA; CDR3 protein: CASSFLAGGYEQYF
D gene: NA; J gene: TRBJ1-2; V gene: TRBV5-4; clone size: NA; CDR3 protein: CASSPLSGPGAADYGYTF
D gene: TRBD1; J gene: TRBJ1-5; V gene: TRBV4-3; clone size: NA; CDR3 protein: CASSQDLGQGDQPQHF
D gene: NA; J gene: TRBJ2-5; V gene: TRBV7-9; clone size: NA; CDR3 protein: CASSFGGGPLETQYF
D gene: TRBD1; J gene: TRBJ1-4; V gene: TRBV18; clone size: NA; CDR3 protein: CASSPTGVRTNEKLFF
D gene: NA; J gene: TRBJ1-4; V gene: TRBV6-5; clone size: NA; CDR3 protein: CASSMTGNEKLFF
D gene: TRBD2; J gene: TRBJ2-1; V gene: TRBV14; clone size: once; CDR3 protein: CASSQDGLAGGLEQFF
D gene: TRBD1; J gene: TRBJ2-5; V gene: TRBV28; clone size: few; CDR3 protein: CASSPRPGQGVETQYF
D gene: TRBD1; J gene: TRBJ1-2; V gene: TRBV27; clone size: NA; CDR3 protein: CASSFGRGLSYTF
D gene: TRBD2; J gene: TRBJ2-1; V gene: TRBV10-3; clone size: NA; CDR3 protein: CAISETSGSLYEQFF
D gene: NA; J gene: TRBJ1-1; V gene: TRBV6-4; clone size: NA; CDR3 protein: CASSEGTEAFF
D gene: TRBD2; J gene: TRBJ2-6; V gene: TRBV27; clone size: NA; CDR3 protein: CASSPGGSGANVLTF
D gene: NA; J gene: TRBJ2-7; V gene: TRBV6-1; clone size: NA; CDR3 protein: CASSDRGLGHEQYF
D gene: NA; J gene: TRBJ1-4; V gene: TRBV2; clone size: NA; CDR3 protein: CASSVSLGNEKLFF
D gene: TRBD1; J gene: TRBJ1-2; V gene: TRBV7-9; clone size: NA; CDR3 protein: CASSRTGGGYTF
D gene: TRBD2; J gene: TRBJ2-1; V gene: TRBV28; clone size: NA; CDR3 protein: CATRALAGAPNEQFF
D gene: TRBD1; J gene: TRBJ1-1; V gene: TRBV9; clone size: NA; CDR3 protein: CASSTNRGGTEAFF
D gene: TRBD2; J gene: TRBJ2-7; V gene: TRBV11-2; clone size: NA; CDR3 protein: CASRGGTPSYEQYF
D gene: TRBD1; J gene: TRBJ1-4; V gene: TRBV10-1; clone size: NA; CDR3 protein: CASSDFGTGGVEKLFF
D gene: NA; J gene: TRBJ2-6; V gene: TRBV4-3; clone size: NA; CDR3 protein: CASSQGPDSGANVLTF
D gene: NA; J gene: TRBJ1-2; V gene: TRBV4-3; clone size: few; CDR3 protein: CASSSRGTAGDYGYTF
D gene: NA; J gene: TRBJ1-1; V gene: TRBV28; clone size: NA; CDR3 protein: CASRDTANLEAFF
D gene: TRBD2; J gene: TRBJ2-1; V gene: TRBV6-1; clone size: NA; CDR3 protein: CASRREGLNEQFF
D gene: TRBD1; J gene: TRBJ1-3; V gene: TRBV30; clone size: NA; CDR3 protein: CAWSWTGTGHTIYF
D gene: NA; J gene: TRBJ2-3; V gene: TRBV19; clone size: NA; CDR3 protein: CASSRLADTQYF
D gene: NA; J gene: TRBJ1-5; V gene: TRBV2; clone size: NA; CDR3 protein: CATRRELGQPQHF
D gene: TRBD2; J gene: TRBJ2-5; V gene: TRBV7-9; clone size: NA; CDR3 protein: CASSQIAGGSETQYF
D gene: NA; J gene: TRBJ2-3; V gene: TRBV6-1; clone size: NA; CDR3 protein: CASSEARFSSTDTQYF
D gene: TRBD2; J gene: TRBJ2-1; V gene: TRBV5-1; clone size: NA; CDR3 protein: CASSLGTSGYNEQFF
D gene: NA; J gene: TRBJ1-4; V gene: TRBV5-1; clone size: NA; CDR3 protein: CASQPGGVATNEKLFF
D gene: TRBD2; J gene: TRBJ2-1; V gene: TRBV10-2; clone size: NA; CDR3 protein: CASSGASGSYNEQFF
D gene: NA; J gene: TRBJ1-6; V gene: TRBV2; clone size: NA; CDR3 protein: CASGQRNSPLHF
D gene: TRBD1; J gene: TRBJ2-7; V gene: TRBV28; clone size: NA; CDR3 protein: CASSLAGTGAYEQYF